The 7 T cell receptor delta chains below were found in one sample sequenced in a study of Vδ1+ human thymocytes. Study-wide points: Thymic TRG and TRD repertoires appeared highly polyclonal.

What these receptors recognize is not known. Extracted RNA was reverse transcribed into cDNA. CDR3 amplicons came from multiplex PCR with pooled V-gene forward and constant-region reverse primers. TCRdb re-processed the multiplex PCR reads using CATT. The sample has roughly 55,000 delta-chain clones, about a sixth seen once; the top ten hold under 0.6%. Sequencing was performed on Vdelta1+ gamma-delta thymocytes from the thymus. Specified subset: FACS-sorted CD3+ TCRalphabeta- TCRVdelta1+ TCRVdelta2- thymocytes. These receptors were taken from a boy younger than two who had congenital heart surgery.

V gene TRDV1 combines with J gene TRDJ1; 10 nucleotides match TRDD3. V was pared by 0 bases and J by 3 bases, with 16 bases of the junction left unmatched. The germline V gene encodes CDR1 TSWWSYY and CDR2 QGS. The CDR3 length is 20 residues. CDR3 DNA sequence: TGTGCTCTTGGGGAACTAGTCACAAAGCCGCACTGGGGGATTTCCGATAAACTCATCTTT. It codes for CALGELVTKPHWGISDKLIF.

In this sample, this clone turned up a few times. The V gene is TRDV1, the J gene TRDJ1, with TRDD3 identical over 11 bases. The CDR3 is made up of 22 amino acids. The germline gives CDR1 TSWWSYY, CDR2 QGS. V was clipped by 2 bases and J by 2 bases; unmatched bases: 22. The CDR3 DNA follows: TGTGCTCTTGGGGAATTCGCCCTCCTAGATGGGGGATACGTTCTCCCTACCGATAAACTCATCTTT. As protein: CALGEFALLDGGYVLPTDKLIF.

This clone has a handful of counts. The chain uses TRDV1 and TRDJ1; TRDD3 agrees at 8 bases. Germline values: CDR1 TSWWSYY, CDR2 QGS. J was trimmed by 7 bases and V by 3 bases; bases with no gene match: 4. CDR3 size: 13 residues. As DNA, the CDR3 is TGTGCTCTTGGGGAGCTGGGATACGCTAAACTCATCTTT. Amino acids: CALGELGYAKLIF.

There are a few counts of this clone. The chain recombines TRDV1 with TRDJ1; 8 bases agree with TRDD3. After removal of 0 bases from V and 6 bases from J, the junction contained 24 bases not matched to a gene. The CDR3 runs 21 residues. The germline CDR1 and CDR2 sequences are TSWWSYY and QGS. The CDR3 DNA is TGTGCTCTTGGGGAACTTTCCAGACGGATCTGGGGGAAAAAGGTGATTAATAAACTCATCTTT. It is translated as CALGELSRRIWGKKVINKLIF.

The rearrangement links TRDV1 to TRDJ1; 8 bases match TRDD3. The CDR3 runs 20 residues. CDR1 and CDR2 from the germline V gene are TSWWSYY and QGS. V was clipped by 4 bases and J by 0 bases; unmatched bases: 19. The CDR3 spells CALGALLRPGDSPYTDKLIF. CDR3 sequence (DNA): TGTGCTCTTGGGGCCCTGTTACGTCCGGGGGATAGCCCGTACACCGATAAACTCATCTTT.

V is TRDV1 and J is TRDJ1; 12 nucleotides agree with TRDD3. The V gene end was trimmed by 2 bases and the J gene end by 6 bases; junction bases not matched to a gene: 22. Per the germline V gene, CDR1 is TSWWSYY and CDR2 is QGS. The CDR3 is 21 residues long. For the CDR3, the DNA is TGTGCTCTTGGGGAAGGAAATTATTTCCTACTGGGGGATACCCATCATCATAAACTCATCTTT. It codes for CALGEGNYFLLGDTHHHKLIF.

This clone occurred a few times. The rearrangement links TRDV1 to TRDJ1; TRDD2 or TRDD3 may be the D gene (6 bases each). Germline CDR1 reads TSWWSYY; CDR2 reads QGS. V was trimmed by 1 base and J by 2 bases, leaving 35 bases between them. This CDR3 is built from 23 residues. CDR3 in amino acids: CALGEPQVLRGAGATCVTDKLIF. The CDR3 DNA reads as TGTGCTCTTGGGGAACCCCAGGTCCTACGGGGAGCTGGGGCTACCTGTGTTACCGATAAACTCATCTTT.